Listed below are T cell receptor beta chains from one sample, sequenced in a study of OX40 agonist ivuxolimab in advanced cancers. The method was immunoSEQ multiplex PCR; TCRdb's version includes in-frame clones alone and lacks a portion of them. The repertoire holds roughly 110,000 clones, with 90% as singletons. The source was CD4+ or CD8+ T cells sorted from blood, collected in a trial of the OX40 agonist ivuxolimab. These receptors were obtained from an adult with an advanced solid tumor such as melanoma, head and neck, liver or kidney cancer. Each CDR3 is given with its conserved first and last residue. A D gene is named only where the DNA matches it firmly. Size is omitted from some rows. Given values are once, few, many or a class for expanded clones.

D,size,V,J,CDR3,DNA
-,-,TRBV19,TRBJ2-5,CASSRQETQYF,TGTGCCAGTAGTCGCCAGGAGACCCAGTACTTC
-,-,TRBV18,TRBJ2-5,CASSPYTGKYQETQYF,TGTGCCAGCTCACCATATACAGGAAAGTACCAAGAGACCCAGTACTTC
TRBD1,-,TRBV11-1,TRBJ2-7,CASSSQDRGRYEQYF,TGTGCCAGCAGCTCCCAGGACAGGGGGCGTTACGAGCAGTACTTC
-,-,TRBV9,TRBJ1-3,CASSVAGRTVVSGNTIYF,TGTGCCAGCAGCGTAGCGGGACGGACAGTCGTCTCTGGAAACACCATATATTTT
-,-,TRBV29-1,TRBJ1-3,CSVEKGSGNTIYF,TGCAGCGTTGAAAAGGGCTCAGGAAACACCATATATTTT
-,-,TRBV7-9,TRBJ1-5,CASSSGGDQPQHF,TGTGCCAGCAGCTCGGGGGGGGATCAGCCCCAGCATTTT
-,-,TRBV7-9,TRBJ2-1,CASSVGGADQREQFF,TGTGCCAGCAGCGTTGGGGGCGCCGACCAGAGAGAGCAGTTCTTC
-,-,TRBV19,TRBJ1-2,CASRGAARGYYGYTF,TGTGCCAGTAGGGGAGCTGCCCGGGGCTACTATGGCTACACCTTC
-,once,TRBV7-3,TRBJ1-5,CASSLTGDQPQHF,TGTGCCAGCAGCTTAACAGGGGATCAGCCCCAGCATTTT
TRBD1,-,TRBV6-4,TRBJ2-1,CASSDMGTGPNEQFF,TGTGCCAGCAGTGACATGGGGACAGGACCTAATGAGCAGTTCTTC
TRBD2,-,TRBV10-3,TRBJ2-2,CAIRPGLGLANTGELFF,TGTGCCATCAGACCGGGACTAGGCCTCGCGAACACCGGGGAGCTGTTTTTT
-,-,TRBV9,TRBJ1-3,CASSALRRSSGNTIYF,TGTGCCAGCAGTGCCCTCCGGCGCAGCTCTGGAAACACCATATATTTT
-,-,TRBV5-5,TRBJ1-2,CASSPDGGWGTYTF,TGTGCCAGCAGCCCGGACGGTGGTTGGGGGACCTACACCTTC
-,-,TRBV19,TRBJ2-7,CASKGDWSSYEQYF,TGTGCCAGTAAAGGCGACTGGAGCTCCTACGAGCAGTACTTC
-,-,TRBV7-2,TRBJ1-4,CASSPQGEKLFF,TGTGCCAGCAGCCCTCAGGGTGAAAAACTGTTTTTT
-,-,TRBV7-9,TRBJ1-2,CASSSGPQVGGYTF,TGTGCCAGCAGCTCCGGGCCCCAGGTTGGGGGCTACACCTTC
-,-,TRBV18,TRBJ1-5,CASSLNGDSNQPQHF,TGTGCCAGCTCACTTAACGGAGATAGCAATCAGCCCCAGCATTTT
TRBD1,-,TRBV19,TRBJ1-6,CASSKYRDRDSPLHF,TGTGCCAGTAGTAAATACCGGGACAGGGACTCACCCCTCCACTTT
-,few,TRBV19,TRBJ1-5,CASSFPDQPQHF,TGTGCCAGTAGTTTCCCAGACCAGCCCCAGCATTTT
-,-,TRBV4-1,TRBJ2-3,CASSQGAGTDTQYF,TGCGCCAGCAGCCAAGGGGCAGGGACAGATACGCAGTATTTT
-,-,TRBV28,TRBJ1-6,CAILGGPPNSPLHF,TGTGCCATCCTAGGGGGACCTCCTAATTCACCCCTCCACTTT
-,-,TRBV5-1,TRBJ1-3,CASSFGSGNTIYF,TGCGCCAGCAGCTTCGGATCTGGAAACACCATATATTTT
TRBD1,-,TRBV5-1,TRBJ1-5,CASSWGTGGNQPQHF,TGTGCCAGCAGCTGGGGGACAGGGGGAAATCAGCCCCAGCATTTT
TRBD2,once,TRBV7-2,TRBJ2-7,CASSPGLATYEQYF,TGTGCCAGCAGCCCCGGACTAGCAACCTACGAGCAGTACTTC
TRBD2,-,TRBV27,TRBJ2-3,CASSLLGAGGTDTQYF,TGTGCCAGCAGTCTCCTAGGCGCGGGGGGCACAGATACGCAGTATTTT
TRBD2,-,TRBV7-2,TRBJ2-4,CASSPVLAGGPIAKNIQYF,TGTGCCAGCAGCCCCGTTCTAGCGGGGGGGCCCATAGCCAAAAACATTCAGTACTTC
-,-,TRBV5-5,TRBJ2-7,CASSLMAYEQYF,TGTGCCAGCAGCTTGATGGCCTACGAGCAGTACTTC
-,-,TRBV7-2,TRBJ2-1,CASSLEQANYNEQFF,TGTGCCAGCAGCTTAGAACAGGCTAACTACAATGAGCAGTTCTTC
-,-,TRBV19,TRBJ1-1,CASSPRQSYTEAFF,TGTGCCAGTAGTCCTAGACAGTCTTACACTGAAGCTTTCTTT
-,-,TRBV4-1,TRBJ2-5,CASSPGAPLETQYF,TGCGCCAGCAGCCCAGGGGCTCCACTAGAGACCCAGTACTTC
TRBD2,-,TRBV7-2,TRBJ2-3,CASRRQGLAGGDTQYF,TGTGCCAGCAGAAGGCAAGGACTAGCGGGGGGCGATACGCAGTATTTT
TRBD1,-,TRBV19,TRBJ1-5,CASSPGQDRPQHF,TGTGCCAGTAGTCCCGGACAGGATCGGCCCCAGCATTTT
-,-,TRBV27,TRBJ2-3,CASSFQSEGGAQYF,TGTGCCAGCAGTTTTCAGTCGGAGGGTGGTGCGCAGTATTTT
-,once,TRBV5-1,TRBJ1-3,CASSLGGSGNTIYF,TGCGCCAGCAGCTTGGGGGGGTCTGGAAACACCATATATTTT
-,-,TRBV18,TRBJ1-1,CASSLKTQTNTEAFF,TGTGCCAGCTCACTAAAGACCCAGACGAACACTGAAGCTTTCTTT
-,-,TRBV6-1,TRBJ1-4,CASTLDTNEKLFF,TGTGCCAGCACTCTGGACACTAATGAAAAACTGTTTTTT
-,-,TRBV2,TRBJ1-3,CASGRGSGNTIYF,TGTGCCAGCGGGAGGGGATCTGGAAACACCATATATTTT
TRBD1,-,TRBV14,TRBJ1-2,CASSRTGTGGDGYTF,TGTGCCAGCAGCCGTACCGGGACAGGGGGCGATGGCTACACCTTC
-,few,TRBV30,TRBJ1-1,CACEGQMNTEAFF,TGTGCCTGCGAAGGACAGATGAACACTGAAGCTTTCTTT
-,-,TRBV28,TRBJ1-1,CASSDWGTEAFF,TGTGCCAGCAGTGACTGGGGCACTGAAGCTTTCTTT
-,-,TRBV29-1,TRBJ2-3,CSVDQASTDTQYF,TGCAGCGTTGACCAGGCATCCACAGATACGCAGTATTTT
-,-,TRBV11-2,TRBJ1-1,CASSLESGVNTEAFF,TGTGCCAGCAGCTTAGAGTCAGGGGTGAACACTGAAGCTTTCTTT
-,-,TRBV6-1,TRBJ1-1,CASRRGSRGETEAFF,TGTGCCAGCAGGAGAGGATCGAGGGGGGAAACTGAAGCTTTCTTT
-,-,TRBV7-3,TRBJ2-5,CASSKVRGPQETQYF,TGTGCCAGCAGCAAGGTCCGGGGGCCCCAAGAGACCCAGTACTTC
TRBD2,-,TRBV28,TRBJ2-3,CASRLSGGGADTQYF,TGTGCCAGCAGGCTATCTGGCGGGGGGGCAGATACGCAGTATTTT